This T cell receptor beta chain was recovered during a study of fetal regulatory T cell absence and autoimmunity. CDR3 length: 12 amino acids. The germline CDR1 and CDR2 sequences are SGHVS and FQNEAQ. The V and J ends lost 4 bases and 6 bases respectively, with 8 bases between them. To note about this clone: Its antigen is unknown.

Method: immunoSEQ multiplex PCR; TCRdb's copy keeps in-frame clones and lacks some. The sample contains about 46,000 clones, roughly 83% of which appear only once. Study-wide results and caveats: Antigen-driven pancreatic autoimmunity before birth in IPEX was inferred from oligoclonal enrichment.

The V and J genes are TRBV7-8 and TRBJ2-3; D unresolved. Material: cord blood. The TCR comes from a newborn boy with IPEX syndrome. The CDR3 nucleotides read TGTGCCAGCAGCTCCCCCGGGGATACGCAGTATTTT. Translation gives CASSSPGDTQYF. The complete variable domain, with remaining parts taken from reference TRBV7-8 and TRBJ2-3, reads GAGVSQSPRYKVAKRGQDVALRCDPISGHVSLFWYQQALGQGPEFLTYFQNEAQLDKSGLPSDRFFAERPEGSVSTLKIQRTQQEDSAVYLCASSSPGDTQYFGPGTRLTVL.